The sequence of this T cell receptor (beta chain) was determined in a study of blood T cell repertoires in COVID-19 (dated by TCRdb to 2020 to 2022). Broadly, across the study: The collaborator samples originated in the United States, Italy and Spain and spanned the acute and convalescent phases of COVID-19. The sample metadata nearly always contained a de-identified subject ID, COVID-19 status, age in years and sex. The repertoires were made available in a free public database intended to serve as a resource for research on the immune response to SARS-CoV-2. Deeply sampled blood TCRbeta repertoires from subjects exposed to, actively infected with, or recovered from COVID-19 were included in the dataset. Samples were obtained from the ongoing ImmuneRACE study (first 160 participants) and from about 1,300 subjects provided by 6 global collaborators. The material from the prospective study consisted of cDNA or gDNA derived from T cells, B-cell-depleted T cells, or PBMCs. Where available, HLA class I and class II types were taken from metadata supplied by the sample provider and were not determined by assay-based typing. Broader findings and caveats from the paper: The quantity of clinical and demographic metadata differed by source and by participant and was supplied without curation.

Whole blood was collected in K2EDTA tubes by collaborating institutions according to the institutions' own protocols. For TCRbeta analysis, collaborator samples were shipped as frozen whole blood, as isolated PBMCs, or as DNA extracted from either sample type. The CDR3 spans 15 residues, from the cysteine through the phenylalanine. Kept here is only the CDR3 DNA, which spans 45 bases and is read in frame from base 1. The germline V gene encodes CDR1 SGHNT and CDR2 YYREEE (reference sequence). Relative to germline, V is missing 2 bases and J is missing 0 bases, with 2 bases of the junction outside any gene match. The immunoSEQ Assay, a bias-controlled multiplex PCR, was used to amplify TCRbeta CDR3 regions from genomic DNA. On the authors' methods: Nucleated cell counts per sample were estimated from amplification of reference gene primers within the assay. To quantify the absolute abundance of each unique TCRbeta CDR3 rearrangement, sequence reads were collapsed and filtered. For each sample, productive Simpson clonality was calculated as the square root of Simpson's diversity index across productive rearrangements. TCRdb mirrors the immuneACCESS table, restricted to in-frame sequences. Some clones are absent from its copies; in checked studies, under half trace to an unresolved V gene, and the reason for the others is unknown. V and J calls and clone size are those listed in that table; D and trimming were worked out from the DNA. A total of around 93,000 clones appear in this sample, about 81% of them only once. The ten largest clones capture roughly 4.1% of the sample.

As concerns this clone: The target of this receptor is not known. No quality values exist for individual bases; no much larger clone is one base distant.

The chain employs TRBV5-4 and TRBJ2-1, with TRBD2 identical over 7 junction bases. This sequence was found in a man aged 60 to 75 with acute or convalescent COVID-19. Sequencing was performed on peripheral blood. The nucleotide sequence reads TGTGCCAGCAGCTTAGCGGGAAGCTCCTACAATGAGCAGTTCTTC. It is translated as CASSLAGSSYNEQFF.